This T cell receptor (beta chain) was retrieved from a study of cytomegalovirus exposure and HLA in healthy donors. Whole-study results and caveats: Productive status was seen about 87% or about 30% of the time for most TCR beta V segments in an earlier analysis.

Note on this clone: What it binds is not known.

PCR involved 60 Vbeta and 13 Jbeta primers. TCRdb's table, derived via immunoSEQ multiplex PCR, lists solely in-frame clones and lacks some. The table records 95,000 to 150,000 clones, about 75% of them present only once. The V and J ends lost 2 bases and 6 bases, in that order; junction bases with no gene match: 5. CDR1 and CDR2 (germline): MNHEY, SVGAGI. This CDR3 contains 16 residues. The source of this sequence is a woman aged 40 to 50 in good health and CMV-seropositive. The sequenced material came from PBMCs. This chain joins TRBV6-5 and TRBJ2-1, with 12 bases identical to TRBD2. CDR3 nucleotides: TGTGCCAGCAGTTACGGGCTAGCGGGAGGGCCCAATGAGCAGTTCTTC. As protein: CASSYGLAGGPNEQFF.